The 5 T cell receptor beta chains below were found in one sample sequenced in a study of OX40 agonist ivuxolimab in advanced cancers. The table came from immunoSEQ multiplex PCR; TCRdb's copy has only in-frame clones and leaves some out. The table shows 69,000 or so clones, with roughly 85% occurring only once. Source: CD4+ or CD8+ T cells sorted from blood, taken in a trial of the OX40 agonist ivuxolimab. All receptors derive from an adult with an advanced solid tumor such as melanoma, head and neck, liver or kidney cancer.

CDR3 protein: CASSIRTGGHTEAFF. CDR3 nucleotide sequence: TGTGCCAGTAGTATACGGACAGGGGGCCACACTGAAGCTTTCTTT. The chain links TRBV19 to TRBJ1-1, with 11 positions matching TRBD1. Trimming removed 2 bases from V and 3 bases from J; junction bases left unmatched: 2. From germline, CDR1 is LNHDA and CDR2 SQIVND (reference sequence). There are 15 residues in the CDR3.

V usage is TRBV6-1 and J usage is TRBJ1-1; D is undetermined. The CDR3 is 11 residues long. Germline CDR1 and CDR2: MNHNS and SASEGT. V gave up 10 bases and J gave up 5 bases, with 11 bases separating them. In DNA, the CDR3 is TGTGCCACCATACCTTCGACTGAAGCTTTCTTT. Translated: CATIPSTEAFF.

The chain couples TRBV5-6 to TRBJ2-5, with D perhaps assigned TRBD1 or TRBD2 (5 bases each). Deletions cut 4 bases from V and 0 bases from J, with 22 bases between. CDR3 length: 18 amino acids. CDR1 SGHDT and CDR2 YYEEEE come from the germline V gene. Here the CDR3 reads CASSSTFSGTDYQETQYF. CDR3 in DNA: TGTGCCAGCAGCAGTACTTTTTCCGGGACGGACTACCAAGAGACCCAGTACTTC.

The chain joins TRBV2 to TRBJ1-5; 7 bases map to TRBD1. This CDR3 has 15 residues. Germline V gives CDR1 SNHLY, CDR2 FYNNEI. After removal of 4 bases from V and 7 bases from J, the junction contained 10 bases not matched to a gene. Written as DNA, the CDR3 is TGTGCCAGCAGTGTCGCGGGACAGTCGAGCCAGCCCCAGCATTTT. It encodes CASSVAGQSSQPQHF. Based on the CDR3 plus reference TRBV2 and TRBJ1-5, the full variable domain is EPEVTQTPSHQVTQMGQEVILRCVPISNHLYFYWYRQILGQKVEFLVSFYNNEISEKSEIFDDQFSVERPDGSNFTLKIRSTKLEDSAMYFCASSVAGQSSQPQHFGDGTRLSIL.

This sequence joins TRBV12-1 and TRBJ2-7. TRBV12-1 is a known pseudogene. This CDR3 has 15 amino acids. The CDR3 DNA reads TGTGCCAGCAGCCACCTCGGACCTAAACCGGACGAGCAGTACGTC. Protein sequence: CASSHLGPKPDEQYV.